This TCR beta chain was captured in a study of cytomegalovirus exposure and HLA in healthy donors listed by TCRdb under 2017. As for the study more broadly: According to an earlier analysis of around 600 of the donors, about 190 million T cells yielded 117 million unique TCR beta sequences and approximately 300 Gb of sequence data. About five DR-DQ haplotypes were handled as single units for association and clustering, since linkage in the cohort was strong. The number of donors typed differed by locus, with 629-630 for A, B, C, DRB1 and DQB1, 522 for DQA1, about 610 for DPA1, and some 470 for DPB1. Across roughly 420 genotyped donors of the cohort, an average of approximately 220,000 unique TCR beta nucleotide sequences per donor were sequenced, and roughly a sixth of those sequences were non-productive. Every repertoire in the discovery cohort had been generated on one and the same sequencing platform. An early release covering 500 to 750 HLA-typed donors comprised approximately 290 gigabases of sequencing data and about 90 million unique TCR sequences. Along with the approximately 700-subject first cohort, a separate validation cohort of more than 90 different subjects was used. Class I and class II HLA loci were covered by the typing at four-digit resolution. A later genetic analysis took genome-wide SNP genotypes for 398 of the 666 donors and used that subset as a discovery cohort. To predict cytomegalovirus infection status, the study combined high-throughput TCR immunosequencing, statistical association of individual TCRs with disease status, and machine learning. Of the roughly 410 genotyped donors, less than 85% were placed in the genetic ancestry cluster associated with self-reported Caucasian donors. Donor age, sex, ethnicity and CMV serostatus were collected together with the repertoire data. An earlier analysis of several hundred of the donors applied high-throughput TCR beta sequencing to assess whether each TCR beta V gene segment acted as functional or pseudogenic. The study aimed to test whether signatures of past pathogen exposure could be identified by cataloging public T cell receptors. To study patterns of TCR occurrence, a later analysis re-analyzed previously published TCR beta repertoires from just over 650 donors and added high-resolution HLA genotyping. The T cell repertoires of some 700 subjects were profiled by immunosequencing and related to cytomegalovirus serostatus. Rather than drawing on any new phenotypic data, the later analysis identified candidate immune exposures from TCR beta sequences and the way those sequences occurred across donors. Results the study describes overall, beyond this receptor: The 87-base-pair reads could not distinguish some IMGT-functional V segments, including TRBV6-2 and TRBV6-3, so those segments were excluded. The authors suggested that the approach could potentially be generalized to other disease states and immunological phenotypes. Because some donors lacked HLA typing at each locus, the association tests relied only on the typed subset. A further reported finding was that TCR beta sequences accurately predicted the HLA-A and HLA-B alleles for most subjects in the first cohort. In a later genetic analysis, a missense DCLRE1C variant was associated with V-gene and J-gene trimming of TCR beta chains, and the association was replicated in an independent cohort. This cohort had only TCR beta chains sequenced, and the lack of alpha or paired-chain data limited which features could be detected. A group of highly shared sequence variants was considered likely to be a technical artifact of the sequencing pipeline. In a later analysis, several top co-occurrence clusters were reported to appear linked to parvovirus B19, influenza, CMV and Epstein-Barr virus. Cytomegalovirus status was reported to be diagnosed by the classifier with high specificity and sensitivity in both the original and validation cohorts. A later analysis found that HLA-associated TCR beta chains were more clonally expanded and had lower generation probabilities than equally common non-associated chains. Linkage disequilibrium might explain the correlated functional status among segregating V segments, but an unknown experimental factor could not be excluded. In the study, 164 TCR beta chains were listed as associated with cytomegalovirus. In a later analysis, the rate of TCR association differed among HLA loci, with DRB1 alleles having the most associated TCRs and HLA-C alleles having the fewest. Three of the identified cytomegalovirus-associated TCR beta chains were confirmed in vitro to be specific for cytomegalovirus antigens. When HLA alleles, especially DR and DQ, strongly co-occurred, TCR associations were difficult to assign to individual alleles. In a later genetic analysis, fewer N-insertions in productive TCRs were reported among donors in an Asian-associated ancestry cluster than the roughly 710-donor mean. In an earlier analysis of over 550 of the donors, most TCR beta V segments were observed in productive rearrangements about 87% or about 30% of the time, broadly matching IMGT annotations. Over 15 rarely observed V segments, including chromosome 9 orphons, were excluded from the earlier analysis of approximately 500 of the donors because counts were too low. Across donors, most TCR sequences were observed very rarely, whereas some public TCRs were present in many individuals. In a later analysis, 15,000 to 20,000 TCR beta sequences were associated with specific HLA alleles at a false discovery rate of 0.05. Most CMV-associated TCR beta chains appeared to be HLA-restricted in a later analysis, and the HLA associations seemed to be driven largely by CMV exposure. Roughly uniform sequencing depth across donors was assumed in presence/absence analyses, although this assumption may not hold. For the cohort, immune exposure information was limited to CMV serostatus.

From the cysteine up to the phenylalanine, the CDR3 has a length of 13 residues. Only CDR3 DNA remains: 39 bases, in frame from the first base. V and J lose 4 bases and 8 bases, and a span of 15 bases separates them. Sequences SGHDT (CDR1) and YYEEEE (CDR2) are obtained from the germline V gene. In total, roughly 670 healthy bone marrow donors made up the cohort. Cohort members were all nominally healthy when sampled, although unrecorded immune exposures were likely present. The donor tested CMV seropositive and was one of the 289 seropositive cohort members. A peripheral blood sample was collected from each donor, and TCR beta sequencing was performed on peripheral blood mononuclear cells. Genomic DNA was extracted from the blood cell samples with the Qiagen DNeasy Blood Extraction Kit. The protocol used for the library was the immunoSEQ multiplex PCR assay. For the multiplex PCR, a mixture combining 60 forward primers for TCR Vbeta segments and 13 reverse primers for TCR Jbeta segments was used. The CDR3 region of rearranged TCR beta genes was amplified from genomic DNA by a multiplex PCR assay. On the Illumina HiSeq System, the amplified TCR beta libraries were sequenced as 87-base-pair reads. The published analysis was carried out like this. In a later analysis, about 80 million unique TCR beta chains were counted across the approximately 620 repertoires, and some 10 million of these chains were shared by at least two donors. A nearest-neighbor algorithm error-corrected the raw reads and collapsed the reads into unique sequences, merging closely related sequences to remove PCR and sequencing errors. V, D and J gene segments were assigned by aligning CDR3 sequences to IMGT reference sequences. For a sequence to be retained, a match of at least six nucleotides was required to both a V gene segment and a J gene segment. Rearrangements were classified as productive when the CDR3 lacked stop codons and remained in frame with V and J, and all other rearrangements were classified as non-productive. Following IMGT convention, CDR3 was defined as the stretch from the second conserved V-encoded cysteine up to the conserved J-encoded phenylalanine. In an earlier analysis of some 550 of the donors, sequences lacking an unambiguous match to a single V gene segment were excluded. In an earlier analysis of more than 500 of the donors, a V segment was called functional when productive rearrangements were above 56.7%, and segregating when the standard deviation between donors exceeded 5%. A statistical classification framework was built to diagnose cytomegalovirus status from the catalog of TCR beta chain sequences. A later analysis assigned V and J genes by comparing TCR nucleotide sequences with IMGT/GENE-DB human TR gene sequences. The TCRdist pipeline was used in a later analysis to assign CDR3 sequences and most-parsimonious VDJ recombination scenarios. In a later analysis, each TCR beta chain was defined by its CDR3 amino acid sequence together with its V-gene family, and reads without a unique V-gene family were excluded. A later analysis removed several hundred highly shared, low-generation-probability nucleotide sequences to deal with suspected cross-contamination and a sequencing artifact. In a later analysis, a clonal expansion index for each public chain was calculated from normalized within-repertoire ranks of inferred template counts. A later analysis computed generation probabilities with a VDJ recombination model fitted to out-of-frame rearrangements, and checked the results against IGoR. In a later analysis, TCR-TCR, TCR-HLA and TCR-CMV co-occurrence was scored with hypergeometric tests, and a repertoire-size bias correction was applied to TCR pairs. To estimate false discovery rates, a later analysis permuted the HLA or CMV assignments 20 times. In a later analysis, co-occurring TCRs were grouped with DBSCAN, and TCRdist sequence similarity was added when clustering was performed within HLA-allele-positive subsets. Repertoires with fewer than 30,000 or more than 120,000 public chains, plus five repertoires with anomalous nucleotide sharing, were excluded from co-occurrence clustering. TCRdb mirrors the immuneACCESS table, restricted to in-frame sequences. Some clones are absent from its copies; in checked studies, under half trace to an unresolved V gene, and the reason for the others is unknown. V, J and clone size derive from that table, while D and trimming were established from the DNA sequence. The sample has about 80,000 clones on record, about 80% of them singletons. The leading ten clones occupy over 20% of the sample.

As for this clone: Which antigen it targets is not known. No quality values exist for individual bases; no much larger clone is one base distant.

This clonotype was sampled from a woman between 50 and 59 years old in good health and CMV-seropositive. This receptor chain uses TRBV5-6 and TRBJ1-2; TRBD1 is possibly the D segment (6 matching bases). Sequencing was carried out using PBMCs. This receptor has the CDR3 CASSPGGGHGYTF. The nucleotide sequence reads as follows: TGTGCCAGCAGCCCGGGAGGGGGACACGGCTACACCTTC.